The clone carrying this TCR beta chain has a count of ten or more. Its antigen is unknown. The germline V and J ends were trimmed by 3 bases and 1 base, with 12 bases remaining between them. CDR1 and CDR2 (germline): ENHRY, SYGVKD. The CDR3 contains 15 residues. Diagnoses used clinical symptoms, serum thyroxine and TRAb, thyroid ultrasound and orbital computed tomography. 9 to 10 ml fresh peripheral blood yielded the PBMCs. RNA transcripts gave rise to amplified TCR beta CDR3 regions. The HTBI primer set was used in a first-round RT-PCR of the TCR CDR3. TCRdb re-analysed the multiplex PCR reads in MiXCR, keeping a single row per CDR3 protein. Of 750,000 to 900,000 distinct CDR3 sequences listed, around 39% are singletons. This record comes from a study of T cells in Graves' hyperthyroidism and ophthalmopathy. Findings and limits, study-wide: Ophthalmopathy stood apart from stable hyperthyroidism in a 13 V-J model.

The J gene is TRBJ2-5, the V gene TRBV10-3, with D perhaps TRBD1 or TRBD2 (5 bases each). The receptor comes from a man between 18 and 29 years old with Graves' hyperthyroidism. Sequencing was done on a sample of blood. The CDR3 sequence: CAISDEVGTQETQYF. CDR3 sequence (DNA): TGTGCCATCAGTGATGAGGTGGGGACCCAAGAGACCCAGTACTTC.